This TCR beta chain was sequenced in a study of blood T cell repertoires in COVID-19. Study overall: The United States, Italy and Spain supplied acute and convalescent COVID-19 samples. T cells, B-cell-depleted T cells, or PBMCs supplied cDNA or gDNA.

In the source study's methods: Amplification from reference gene primers served as the basis for estimated nucleated cell counts. Assay used: immunoSEQ multiplex PCR; TCRdb lists only in-frame clones, some missing. That table supplies the V and J calls and clone size; D and trimming were determined from the DNA. The sample has some 130,000 clones, around 89% seen once. Germline CDR1 is SGDLS and CDR2 is YYNGEE. V lost 3 bases and J 0 bases, leaving 2 bases between the germline ends. The CDR3 totals 12 residues. V is TRBV9 and J is TRBJ2-3, with D uncertain. This TCR came from a man aged 55-75 years with active or convalescent COVID-19. The sequencing input was peripheral blood. This chain's CDR3 is CASSASTDTQYF. In DNA form, the CDR3 reads TGTGCCAGCAGCGCGAGCACAGATACGCAGTATTTT.